This TCR beta chain was captured in a study of T-cell memory formation after mild COVID-19. Findings and caveats of the study: The study detected some responding clones in pre-infection memory, suggesting cross-reactive memory joined.

This CDR3 is 15 amino acids long. V was cut by 5 bases and J by 0 bases, with 14 bases left in between. CDR1 is MNHNS, CDR2 SASEGT, per germline. A 5'RACE reaction primed in the constant segment made cDNA libraries of TCR alpha and TCR beta, and these carried sample barcodes and UMIs. TCRdb processed the 5' RACE reads anew with MiXCR; each CDR3 protein has one entry. The table includes 200,000 to 300,000 distinct CDR3 sequences, approximately 10% detected once. Remarks on this clonotype: Its cognate antigen is unknown.

This sequence originates from a man younger than 35 who had mild COVID-19 (a few samples of this study predate the infection). Cell type and time point are not known. Sequenced material: PBMCs or a T cell subset sorted from them (not recorded which). The chain is built from TRBV6-1 and TRBJ2-7; D is uncertain. CDR3 amino acids: CASSPKRAPSYEQYF. For the CDR3, the DNA is TGTGCCAGCAGTCCGAAACGGGCGCCCTCCTACGAGCAGTACTTC.